This TCR beta chain emerged from a study of a mutant IDH1 vaccine in newly diagnosed glioma. The time point was: week 47, end of study. Mutant IDH1 20-mer peptide, at 300 ug, made up each vaccine dose, with topical imiquimod. This clone has more than one count but fewer than ten. Its antigen is undetermined. V lost 2 bases, J lost 7 bases, and 4 bases stayed unmatched. The CDR3 runs to 14 residues. The V gene's germline CDR1 is SGDLS and CDR2 YYNGEE. Sequenced by immunoSEQ multiplex PCR; TCRdb stores in-frame clones only, minus some. The sample records under 60,000 clones, less than 85% being singletons.

This chain connects TRBV9 to TRBJ1-4; 8 positions agree with TRBD1. The TCR originated in a woman between 40 and 50 years old with glioma. Some clones in this sample may be carry-over from other donors' samples. This material consisted of PBMCs, taken from a glioma patient whose treatment included an IDH1 peptide vaccine. CDR3: CASSVGQGAEKLFF. For the CDR3, the DNA is TGTGCCAGCAGCGTTGGGCAGGGGGCTGAAAAACTGTTTTTT.